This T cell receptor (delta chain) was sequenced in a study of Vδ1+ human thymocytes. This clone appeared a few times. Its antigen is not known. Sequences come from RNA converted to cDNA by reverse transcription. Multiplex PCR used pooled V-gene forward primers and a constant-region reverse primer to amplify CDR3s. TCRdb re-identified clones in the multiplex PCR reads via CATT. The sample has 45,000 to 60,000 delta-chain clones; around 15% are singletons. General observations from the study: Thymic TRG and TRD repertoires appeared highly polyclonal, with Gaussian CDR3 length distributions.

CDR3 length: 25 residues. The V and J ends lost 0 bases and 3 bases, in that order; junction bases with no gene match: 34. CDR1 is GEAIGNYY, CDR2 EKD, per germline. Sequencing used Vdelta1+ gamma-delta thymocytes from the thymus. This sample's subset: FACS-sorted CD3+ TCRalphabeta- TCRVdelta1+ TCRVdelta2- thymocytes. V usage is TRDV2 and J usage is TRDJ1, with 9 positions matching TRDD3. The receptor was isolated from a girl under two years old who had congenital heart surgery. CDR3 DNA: TGTGCCTGTGACACCGGTTCCTTCCACCTAGGCACCCAGAAAGGGGATACGCGTATTGCCGATAAACTCATCTTT. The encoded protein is CACDTGSFHLGTQKGDTRIADKLIF.